These 19 T cell receptor beta chains were sequenced from one sample in a study of T cells in Graves' hyperthyroidism and ophthalmopathy. Amplification yielded TCR beta CDR3 regions, with RNA transcripts as the source. A set of HTBI primers served as the primers for a first-round RT-PCR of the TCR CDR3. MiXCR, run by TCRdb on the multiplex PCR reads, gives a single entry per CDR3 protein. The sample records roughly 180,000 distinct CDR3 sequences, 15% to 20% being singletons. The sequencing sample was made of blood. Receptors were obtained from a woman in her forties or fifties with Graves' hyperthyroidism.

This clonotype was seen at least ten times. The chain links TRBV18 to TRBJ2-5, with 9 bases lining up with TRBD1. V shed 1 base, J shed 2 bases, and the junction held 2 bases outside the gene matches. Germline CDR1 is KGHSH and CDR2 is LQKENI. The CDR3 loop spans 15 amino acids. The CDR3 nucleotides are TGTGCCAGCTCACCACTACAGGGGGCTCAAGAGACCCAGTACTTC. This translates into CASSPLQGAQETQYF.

In this sample, this clonotype turned up many times. As DNA, the CDR3 is TGTGCCAGCTCGTCGGGACAGAATCAGCCCCAGCATTTT. It codes for CASSSGQNQPQHF. The genes are TRBV18 and TRBJ1-5, with 7 bases that match TRBD1. CDR3 size: 13 residues. Germline V gene data show CDR1 as KGHSH and CDR2 as LQKENI. The V segment lost 6 bases and the J segment 4 bases; nucleotides outside the gene matches: 3.

In its sample, this clonotype was seen a few times. The gene calls are TRBV4-1 and TRBJ2-1, with 8 bases lining up with TRBD2. This CDR3 has 13 amino acids. Germline CDR1 reads MGHRA; CDR2 reads YSYEKL. Losses at the gene ends were 3 bases for V and 8 bases for J; bases not matched to a gene: 3. CDR3 bases: TGCGCCAGCAGCCACGGGGGGGTGCATGAGCAGTTCTTC. It yields the protein CASSHGGVHEQFF.

This clonotype was seen at least ten times. The gene calls are TRBV9 and TRBJ2-7; D uncertain. Germline V gene sequence: CDR1 SGDLS, CDR2 YYNGEE. CDR3 length: 15 residues. Trimming left V 1 base short and J 2 bases short, with 13 bases between. The CDR3 bases are TGTGCCAGCAGCGTATATGACGGCGGCACCTACGAGCAGTACTTC. It is translated as CASSVYDGGTYEQYF.

The rearrangement links TRBV5-6 to TRBJ1-1; weak D call: TRBD1 (6 bases). Trimming shortened V by 4 bases and J by 1 base, and 17 bases separated the two germline ends. The CDR3 sequence is 16 residues long. CDR1 and CDR2 from the germline V gene are SGHDT and YYEEEE. CDR3 in amino acids: CASSPVGGFGNTEAFF. The CDR3 DNA sequence: TGTGCCAGCAGCCCTGTTGGGGGCTTTGGGAACACTGAAGCTTTCTTT.

The CDR3 region is CASSLGTTASIYGYTF. DNA of the CDR3: TGTGCCAGCAGCTTAGGCACAACCGCAAGCATCTATGGCTACACCTTC. The V gene is TRBV7-9, the J gene TRBJ1-2; D is undetermined. The V gene's germline CDR1 is SEHNR and CDR2 FQNEAQ (reference sequence). CDR3 size: 16 residues. V was shortened by 1 base and J by 4 bases, with 16 bases between the two germline ends.

This clonotype was picked up many times. The chain is built from TRBV20-1 and TRBJ2-3; no reliable D call. CDR1 and CDR2 from the germline V gene are DFQATT and SNEGSKA (reference sequence). The CDR3 has 14 amino acids. V was trimmed by 3 bases and J by 4 bases, leaving 14 bases between them. The CDR3 DNA reads as TGCAGTGCTAGCGTTAGGCGTCAAGCAGATACGCAGTATTTT. It codes for CSASVRRQADTQYF.

The table lists this clonotype with many counts. The chain recombines TRBV10-3 with TRBJ2-1; 13 nucleotides match TRBD2. From germline, CDR1 is ENHRY and CDR2 SYGVKD. The length of the CDR3 is 15 residues. J was trimmed by 4 bases and V by 4 bases; bases with no gene match: 1. CDR3 nucleotides: TGTGCCATCAGTGGGACTAGCGGGGGATACAATGAGCAGTTCTTC. It translates to CAISGTSGGYNEQFF.

This clonotype was counted ten times or more. The chain employs TRBV5-1 and TRBJ1-1; the D gene is possibly TRBD1 (5 bases). In germline, CDR1 is SGHRS, CDR2 YFSETQ. V gave up 4 bases and J gave up 3 bases, with 13 bases separating them. This CDR3 spans 14 amino acids. CDR3 protein: CASSRGHQDTEAFF. The CDR3, as DNA: TGCGCCAGCAGCCGTGGACATCAGGACACTGAAGCTTTCTTT.

There are many counts of this clonotype. This chain uses TRBV6-1 with TRBJ2-2, with 9 positions matching TRBD2. CDR1 is MNHNS, CDR2 SASEGT, per germline. The V segment lost 5 bases and the J segment 3 bases; nucleotides outside the gene matches: 4. The CDR3 is 15 amino acids. CDR3 DNA: TGTGCCAGCAGTACTTCTAGCGGGGACACCGGGGAGCTGTTTTTT. Residues: CASSTSSGDTGELFF.

This clonotype has a count of ten or more. The chain combines TRBV28 with TRBJ2-1; D is unresolved. V lost 3 bases to trimming and J lost 12 bases, with 21 bases between them. The CDR3 totals 15 residues. The germline gives CDR1 MDHEN, CDR2 SYDVKM. The CDR3 region is CASSFDESRPRRQFF. The CDR3 bases are TGTGCCAGCAGTTTTGACGAGAGCAGGCCGAGAAGGCAGTTCTTC.

In this sample, this clonotype turned up many times. The rearrangement uses TRBV19 and TRBJ1-2; 12 nucleotides match TRBD1. Germline V gene lookup returns CDR1 LNHDA and CDR2 SQIVND (reference sequence). Losses at the gene ends were 10 bases for V and 8 bases for J; bases not matched to a gene: 11. This CDR3 is built from 14 residues. The DNA of the CDR3 is TGTGCCACTACCTCCGGGACAGGGGGCTGGGGCTACACCTTC. Protein product: CATTSGTGGWGYTF.

This clonotype was picked up many times. The chain couples TRBV2 to TRBJ2-1; possibly TRBD2 for D (6 bases). The CDR3 runs to 16 residues. The ends were cut back, 4 bases at V and 6 bases at J, with 19 bases in the middle. Germline CDR1 is SNHLY and CDR2 is FYNNEI. CDR3 sequence: CASSGPWGTWGNEQFF. CDR3 bases: TGTGCCAGCAGTGGGCCCTGGGGGACTTGGGGCAATGAGCAGTTCTTC.

On this clonotype itself: One end of the junction fails to match germline, which may point to a read error. This chain joins TRBV6-1 and TRBJ1-5, with 7 bases fitting TRBD1. This CDR3 comprises 15 residues. Germline lookup yields CDR1 MNHNS and CDR2 SASEGT. The CDR3 region has the DNA TGTGCCAGCAGCCCCCAACAGGGGAGCAATGAGCCCCTGCATTTT. Its protein is CASSPQQGSNEPLHF.

The chain has TRBV19 and TRBJ2-3; D is possibly TRBD1 (6 bases). The V end lost 3 bases, the J end lost 2 bases, and 12 bases lay between the germline ends. The CDR3 contains 15 residues. Germline values: CDR1 LNHDA, CDR2 SQIVND (reference sequence). CDR3 nucleotides: TGTGCCAGTAGTATCCCTAGGGGGACCACAGATACGCAGTATTTT. Its protein product is CASSIPRGTTDTQYF.

At least ten counts were recorded for this clonotype. The genes are TRBV6-1 and TRBJ1-1; 9 positions agree with TRBD1. The CDR3 sequence is 16 residues long. V lost 5 bases and J lost 5; bases outside the gene matches: 12. CDR1 is MNHNS, CDR2 SASEGT, per germline. For the CDR3, the DNA is TGTGCCAGCAGTAATACCGGGACAGGGTCTCGAACTGAAGCTTTCTTT. Protein product: CASSNTGTGSRTEAFF.

This clonotype was seen at least ten times. CDR3 loop: CASSFLSSGANVLTF. CDR3 nucleotide sequence: TGTGCCAGCAGTTTTCTCAGCTCTGGGGCCAACGTCCTGACTTTC. V usage is TRBV12-3 or TRBV12-4 and J usage is TRBJ2-6; D gene ambiguous. This CDR3 comprises 15 residues. Trimming pared 3 bases from V and 0 bases from J, leaving 6 bases between.

The chain recombines TRBV2 with TRBJ1-1; 11 nucleotides agree with TRBD1. The CDR3 extends over 15 amino acids. The V gene end was trimmed by 6 bases and the J gene end by 1 base; junction bases not matched to a gene: 4. Germline V gene sequence: CDR1 SNHLY, CDR2 FYNNEI. Here the CDR3 reads CASRGQGGRNTEAFF. The CDR3 DNA reads TGTGCCAGCAGGGGACAGGGGGGGAGGAACACTGAAGCTTTCTTT. Using reference TRBV2 and TRBJ1-1 for the parts outside the CDR3, the full variable domain is EPEVTQTPSHQVTQMGQEVILRCVPISNHLYFYWYRQILGQKVEFLVSFYNNEISEKSEIFDDQFSVERPDGSNFTLKIRSTKLEDSAMYFCASRGQGGRNTEAFFGQGTRLTVV.

The table lists this clonotype with many counts. The rearrangement links TRBV9 to TRBJ2-7; 7 nucleotides match TRBD1. V was clipped by 4 bases and J by 2 bases; unmatched bases: 9. The germline V gene has CDR1 SGDLS and CDR2 YYNGEE. The CDR3 sequence is 15 residues long. The CDR3 coding sequence is TGTGCCAGCAGCCCCTCCGACAGGGCAGCCTACGAGCAGTACTTC. It encodes CASSPSDRAAYEQYF.